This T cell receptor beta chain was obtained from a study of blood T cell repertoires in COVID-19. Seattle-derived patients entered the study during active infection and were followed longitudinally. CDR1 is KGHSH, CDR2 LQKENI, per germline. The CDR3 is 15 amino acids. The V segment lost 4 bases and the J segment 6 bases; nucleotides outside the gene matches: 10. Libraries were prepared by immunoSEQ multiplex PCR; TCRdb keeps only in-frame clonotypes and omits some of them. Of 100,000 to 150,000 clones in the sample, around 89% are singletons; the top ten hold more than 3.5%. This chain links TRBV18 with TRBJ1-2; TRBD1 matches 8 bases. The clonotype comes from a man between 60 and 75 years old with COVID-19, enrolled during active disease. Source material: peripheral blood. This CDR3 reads CASSQGQARQDGYTF. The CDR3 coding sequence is TGTGCCAGCTCACAGGGACAGGCGCGCCAGGATGGCTACACCTTC. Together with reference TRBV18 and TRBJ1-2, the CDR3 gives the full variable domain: NAGVMQNPRHLVRRRGQEARLRCSPMKGHSHVYWYRQLPEEGLKFMVYLQKENIIDESGMPKERFSAEFPKEGPSILRIQQVVRGDSAAYFCASSQGQARQDGYTFGSGTRLTVV.